Detailed here is one TCR beta chain. This sample is part of a study of cytomegalovirus exposure and HLA in healthy donors. V lost 5 bases and J lost 2, with 22 bases in between. CDR1 SGHTS and CDR2 YDEGEE come from the germline V gene. This CDR3 comprises 17 residues. The PCR ran on 60 Vbeta and 13 Jbeta primers. The table came from immunoSEQ multiplex PCR; TCRdb's copy has only in-frame clones and leaves some out. The sample yields 40,000 to 45,000 clones, approximately 77% seen once. The chain recombines TRBV5-8 with TRBJ1-2; D perhaps matches TRBD1 (6 bases). The sequence was obtained from a man aged 25-45 years in good health and CMV-seronegative. Sequenced input: PBMCs. The CDR3 DNA reads TGTGCCAGCAGTAGTGGGGTGATCGCAGGGGCGAACTATGGCTACACCTTC. Encoded protein: CASSSGVIAGANYGYTF.